The subject of this entry is one T cell receptor (beta chain). What it binds is unknown. These data belong to a study of T cells expressing NK-cell markers. Study details: Seven sequenced donors out of eight were HCMV-seropositive, one seronegative. Study-level points and caveats: The CD3+CD56-NKG2C+ fraction of several donors was also led by these clonotypes.

Researchers built TCR beta cDNA using 5'RACE template switching with UMIs. TCRdb re-called the 5' RACE reads and gives one entry per CDR3 protein, without DNA. The sample's table shows about 260,000 distinct CDR3 sequences. CDR3 size: 14 residues. Germline CDR1 and CDR2: DFQATT and SNEGSKA (reference sequence). Sequencing used blood T cells: a sorted CD56 or NKG2C T cell subset, CD4+ or CD8+ T cells, or bulk PBMC T cells (not recorded which). The sequence came from a man younger than 30 in good health. V usage is TRBV20-1 and J usage is TRBJ1-4. Here the CDR3 reads CSAAREAGKEKLFF.